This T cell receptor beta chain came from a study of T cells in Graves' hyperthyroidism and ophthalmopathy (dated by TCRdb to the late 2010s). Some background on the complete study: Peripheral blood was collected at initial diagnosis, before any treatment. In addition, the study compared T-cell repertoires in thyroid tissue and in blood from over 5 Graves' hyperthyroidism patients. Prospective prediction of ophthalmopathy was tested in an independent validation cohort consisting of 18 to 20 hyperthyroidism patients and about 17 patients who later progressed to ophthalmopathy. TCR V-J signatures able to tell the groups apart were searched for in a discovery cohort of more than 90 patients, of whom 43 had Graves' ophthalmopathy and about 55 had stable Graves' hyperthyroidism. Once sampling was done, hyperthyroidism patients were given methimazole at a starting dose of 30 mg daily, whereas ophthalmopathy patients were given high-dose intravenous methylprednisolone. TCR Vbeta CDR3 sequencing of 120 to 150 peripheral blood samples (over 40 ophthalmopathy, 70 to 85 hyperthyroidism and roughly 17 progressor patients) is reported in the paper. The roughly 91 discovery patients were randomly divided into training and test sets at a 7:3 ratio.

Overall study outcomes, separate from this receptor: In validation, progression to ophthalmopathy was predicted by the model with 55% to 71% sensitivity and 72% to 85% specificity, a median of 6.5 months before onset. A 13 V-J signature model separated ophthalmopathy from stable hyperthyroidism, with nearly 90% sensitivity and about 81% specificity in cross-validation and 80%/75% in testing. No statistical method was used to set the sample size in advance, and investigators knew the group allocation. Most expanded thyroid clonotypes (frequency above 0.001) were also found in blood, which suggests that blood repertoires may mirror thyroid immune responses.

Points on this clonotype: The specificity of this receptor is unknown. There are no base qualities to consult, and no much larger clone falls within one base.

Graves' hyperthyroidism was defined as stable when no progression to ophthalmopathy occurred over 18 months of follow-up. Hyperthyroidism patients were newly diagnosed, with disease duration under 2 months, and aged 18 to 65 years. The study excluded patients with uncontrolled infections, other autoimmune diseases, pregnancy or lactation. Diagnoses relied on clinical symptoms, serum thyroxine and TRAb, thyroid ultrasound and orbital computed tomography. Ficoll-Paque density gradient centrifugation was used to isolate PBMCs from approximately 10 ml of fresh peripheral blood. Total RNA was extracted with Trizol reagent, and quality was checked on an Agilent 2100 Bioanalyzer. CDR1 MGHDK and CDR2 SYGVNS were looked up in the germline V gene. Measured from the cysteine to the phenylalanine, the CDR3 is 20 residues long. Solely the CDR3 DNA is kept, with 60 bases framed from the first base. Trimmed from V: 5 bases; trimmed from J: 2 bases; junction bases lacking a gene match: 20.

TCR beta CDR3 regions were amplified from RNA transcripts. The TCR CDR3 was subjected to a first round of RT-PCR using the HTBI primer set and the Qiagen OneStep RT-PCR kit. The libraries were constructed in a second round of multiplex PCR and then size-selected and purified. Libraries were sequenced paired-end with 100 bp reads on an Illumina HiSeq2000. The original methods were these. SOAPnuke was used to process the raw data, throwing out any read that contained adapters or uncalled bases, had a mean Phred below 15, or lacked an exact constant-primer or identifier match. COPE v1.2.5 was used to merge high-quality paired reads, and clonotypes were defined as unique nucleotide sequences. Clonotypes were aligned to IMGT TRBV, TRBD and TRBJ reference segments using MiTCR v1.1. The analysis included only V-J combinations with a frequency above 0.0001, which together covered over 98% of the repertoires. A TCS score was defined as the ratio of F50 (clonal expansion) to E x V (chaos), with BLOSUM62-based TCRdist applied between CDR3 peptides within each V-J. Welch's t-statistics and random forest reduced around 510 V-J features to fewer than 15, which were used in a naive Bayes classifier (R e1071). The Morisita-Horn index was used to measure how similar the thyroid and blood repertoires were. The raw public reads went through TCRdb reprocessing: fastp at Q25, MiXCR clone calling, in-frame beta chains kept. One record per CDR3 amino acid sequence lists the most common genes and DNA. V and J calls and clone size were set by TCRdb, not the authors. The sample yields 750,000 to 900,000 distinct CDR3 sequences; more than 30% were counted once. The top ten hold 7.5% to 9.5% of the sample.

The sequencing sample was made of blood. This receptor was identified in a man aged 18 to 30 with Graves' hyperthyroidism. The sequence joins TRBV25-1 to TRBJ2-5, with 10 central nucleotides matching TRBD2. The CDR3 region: CASSTLPGRVSGGPQETQYF. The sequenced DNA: TGTGCCAGCAGTACCCTCCCGGGTAGGGTTAGCGGGGGGCCACAAGAGACCCAGTACTTC.